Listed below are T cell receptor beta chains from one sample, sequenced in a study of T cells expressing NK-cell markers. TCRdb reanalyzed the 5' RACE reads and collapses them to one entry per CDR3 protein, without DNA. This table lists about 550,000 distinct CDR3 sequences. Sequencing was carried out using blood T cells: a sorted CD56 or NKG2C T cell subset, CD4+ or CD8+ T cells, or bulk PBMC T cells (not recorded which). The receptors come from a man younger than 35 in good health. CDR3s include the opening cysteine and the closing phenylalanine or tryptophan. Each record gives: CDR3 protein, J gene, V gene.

cdr3_aa: CAWSVPGGTDTQYF
j_call: TRBJ2-3
v_call: TRBV30

cdr3_aa: CASSPRTGANYGYTF
j_call: TRBJ1-2
v_call: TRBV5-1

cdr3_aa: CASSPPGLAGTKNIQYF
j_call: TRBJ2-4
v_call: TRBV27

cdr3_aa: CASSLRQGVNYEQYF
j_call: TRBJ2-7
v_call: TRBV7-6

cdr3_aa: CASSSVPRDLAKNIQYF
j_call: TRBJ2-4
v_call: TRBV7-8

cdr3_aa: CASSATGLATQYF
j_call: TRBJ2-5
v_call: TRBV5-5

cdr3_aa: CASSFHALGHTEAFF
j_call: TRBJ1-1
v_call: TRBV7-2

cdr3_aa: CASRRLLAAYEQYF
j_call: TRBJ2-7
v_call: TRBV11-2

cdr3_aa: CASSLLGGTATGNTEAFF
j_call: TRBJ1-1
v_call: TRBV5-5

cdr3_aa: CASSLTSGRAPYNEQFF
j_call: TRBJ2-1
v_call: TRBV5-1

cdr3_aa: CASSTHRASGELFF
j_call: TRBJ2-2
v_call: TRBV27

cdr3_aa: CSVWDRAGQPQHF
j_call: TRBJ1-5
v_call: TRBV20-1

cdr3_aa: CSVVQGTNYGYTF
j_call: TRBJ1-2
v_call: TRBV29-1

cdr3_aa: CASSFMGQGYQETQYF
j_call: TRBJ2-5
v_call: TRBV28

cdr3_aa: CASSWGTGGANVLTF
j_call: TRBJ2-6
v_call: TRBV2

cdr3_aa: CASSFSDWGYGYTF
j_call: TRBJ1-2
v_call: TRBV5-1

cdr3_aa: CSASTNGGRAKNIQYF
j_call: TRBJ2-4
v_call: TRBV29-1

cdr3_aa: CATSRDLPGEEQYF
j_call: TRBJ2-7
v_call: TRBV15

cdr3_aa: CASRQTVSPREKREQYF
j_call: TRBJ2-7
v_call: TRBV4-2

cdr3_aa: CASSPRQGREEKLFF
j_call: TRBJ1-4
v_call: TRBV5-1

cdr3_aa: CASSLGITGGRAFF
j_call: TRBJ1-1
v_call: TRBV11-2

cdr3_aa: CASSVGDSLTYEQYF
j_call: TRBJ2-7
v_call: TRBV9

cdr3_aa: CASSWGQGAAGANVLTF
j_call: TRBJ2-6
v_call: TRBV6-2/TRBV6-3

cdr3_aa: CATSRATGGNIQYF
j_call: TRBJ2-4
v_call: TRBV15

cdr3_aa: CASSLGRTQNEKLFF
j_call: TRBJ1-4
v_call: TRBV11-2

cdr3_aa: CASRLMGDTEAFF
j_call: TRBJ1-1
v_call: TRBV2

cdr3_aa: CASSPPGVQPQHF
j_call: TRBJ1-5
v_call: TRBV4-1

cdr3_aa: CASSLGSGSGYNEQFF
j_call: TRBJ2-1
v_call: TRBV5-1

cdr3_aa: CASSPGRRGLAGEVEQFF
j_call: TRBJ2-1
v_call: TRBV7-8

cdr3_aa: CASSQRTSGLSYNEQFF
j_call: TRBJ2-1
v_call: TRBV4-3

cdr3_aa: CASSQDLAGVADTQYF
j_call: TRBJ2-3
v_call: TRBV4-3

cdr3_aa: CASSWARGQDEQFF
j_call: TRBJ2-1
v_call: TRBV28

cdr3_aa: CASSEQDIRTDTQYF
j_call: TRBJ2-3
v_call: TRBV6-1

cdr3_aa: CASSFFRDGGLGEQFF
j_call: TRBJ2-1
v_call: TRBV5-1

cdr3_aa: CASSIEHRGWGTDTQYF
j_call: TRBJ2-3
v_call: TRBV19

cdr3_aa: CASSYSGQGWRSYNEQFF
j_call: TRBJ2-1
v_call: TRBV6-5

cdr3_aa: CASSQGGTRGPLPGNTIYF
j_call: TRBJ1-3
v_call: TRBV14

cdr3_aa: CASNPGGGSTDTQYF
j_call: TRBJ2-3
v_call: TRBV27

cdr3_aa: CSVSRGDYGYTF
j_call: TRBJ1-2
v_call: TRBV29-1

cdr3_aa: CASSRGDGTQYF
j_call: TRBJ2-3
v_call: TRBV3-1

cdr3_aa: CASSRLDRNTEAFF
j_call: TRBJ1-1
v_call: TRBV5-1

cdr3_aa: CASSSITSAEGHYEQYF
j_call: TRBJ2-7
v_call: TRBV7-2

cdr3_aa: CASSWGGSSNQPQHF
j_call: TRBJ1-5
v_call: TRBV12-3/TRBV12-4

cdr3_aa: CASSFWGGETQYF
j_call: TRBJ2-5
v_call: TRBV12-3/TRBV12-4

cdr3_aa: CASSVGASPNNEQFF
j_call: TRBJ2-1
v_call: TRBV9

cdr3_aa: CASSSTGTSGAPGELFF
j_call: TRBJ2-2
v_call: TRBV7-3

cdr3_aa: CASRSVGGTPGPDTQYF
j_call: TRBJ2-3
v_call: TRBV5-5

cdr3_aa: CAWSVGRLYGYTF
j_call: TRBJ1-2
v_call: TRBV30

cdr3_aa: CATSREGTGETQYF
j_call: TRBJ2-5
v_call: TRBV15

cdr3_aa: CASSWDRRSGANVLTF
j_call: TRBJ2-6
v_call: TRBV5-4

cdr3_aa: CSVESQGTSGTHPSPSYNEQFF
j_call: TRBJ2-1
v_call: TRBV29-1

cdr3_aa: CASSLGGQGGHGYTF
j_call: TRBJ1-2
v_call: TRBV7-9

cdr3_aa: CASSMGAANEKLFF
j_call: TRBJ1-4
v_call: TRBV7-8

cdr3_aa: CSVGPTSGTPPDTQYF
j_call: TRBJ2-3
v_call: TRBV29-1